This entry concerns a single TCR beta chain. Germline V CDR1 and CDR2: MGHRA, YSYEKL. The CDR3 totals 16 residues. The ends were cut back, 0 bases at V and 3 bases at J, with 12 bases in the middle. The data derive from a study of blood T cells in healthy people across ages. A second PCR of 7 to 11 cycles used a sample-barcoded 5' primer and a J-beta primer mix. TCRdb fed the 5' RACE reads into MiXCR, producing one record per CDR3 protein. The profile shows roughly 1.4 million distinct CDR3 sequences, around 55% of them singletons. Sequencing used blood. The gene calls are TRBV4-1 and TRBJ1-5; D might be TRBD1 (5 bases). This receptor was identified in a man between 18 and 29 years old in good health. The CDR3 nucleotides read TGCGCCAGCAGCCAAGATCTTACAGGCCCCAATCAGCCCCAGCATTTT. Its protein is CASSQDLTGPNQPQHF.